This T cell receptor beta chain was recovered during a study of cytotoxic CD8 clonotypes in ibrutinib-treated CLL (dated by TCRdb to 2020 to 2023). For the study in its entirety: In this cohort, around 15 patients were treatment-naive and approximately twelve were relapsed/refractory, while some 18 had unmutated IGHV. Patients were still on ibrutinib when every remission and progressive disease sample was collected. Partial responses were observed in 24 patients and complete responses in 2; after a median follow-up of 68 months, remission was maintained in around 14 patients and progression was observed in approximately 12. Samples at response were collected after a median of about 13 months of treatment, with a range of about 6 to 36 months. Of the approximately 91 people in the trial, some 28 had longitudinal samples available. Cryopreserved peripheral blood mononuclear cells were collected before treatment, at response, and at either disease progression or sustained remission. On average, each sample yielded around 270,000 productive templates and tens of thousands of productive rearrangements.

Each clonotype received, on average, about 9.7x coverage in deep resolution sequencing performed on a MiSeq, where the target depth lay between 1 in 1 million and 1 in 200,000 T cells. The immunoSEQ hsTCRB Kit was used to generate TCR beta libraries. The source study handled its data this way. The data were analyzed with ImmunoSEQ Analyzer and ImmunoSEQ Data Assistant, and V, D and J gene assignments followed IMGT definitions. Clonality was computed as one minus normalized Shannon entropy of productive rearrangement frequencies, ranging from 0 to 1. Only overrepresented clonotypes making up at least 0.05% of each patient's repertoire were included in the public clonotype analysis. About a dozen repertoires from age-matched healthy donors, obtained from immuneACCESS, served as clonality controls. TCRdb carries this immuneACCESS record with in-frame sequences only. Its versions omit some clonotypes, under half of them owing to an unresolved V gene in the studies checked, with the rest unexplained. V, J and clone size are taken as reported in that table, and D and trimming were inferred from the DNA itself. This sample holds over 45,000 clones; roughly 58% were observed only once. The ten largest account for roughly a quarter of the sample.

The paper as a whole reports these results and caveats: Sampling times were not matched between sustained-remission and progressing patients, and lymph node repertoires were not studied. Public clonotypes were rare and either shrank or stayed stable during treatment, and the rise in clonality at ibrutinib response reflected expansion of private clonotypes. Clonality increased at ibrutinib response, stayed stable in sustained remission, and fell back toward baseline at progression. Baseline clonality exceeded that of age-matched healthy donors and correlated strongly with circulating CD8+ T-cell counts.

As concerns this clone: Its cognate antigen has yet to be identified. Base qualities are not at hand, and no much larger clone is one base apart.

The time point label corresponds to: progressive disease on ibrutinib. For TCR beta library preparation, about 2 micrograms of genomic DNA were isolated from cryopreserved PBMCs. High-throughput TCR beta sequencing was performed on longitudinal blood samples from CLL patients receiving ibrutinib monotherapy. The patients took part in an open-label, single-center phase 2 trial of ibrutinib monotherapy. CDR1 and CDR2 are read off the germline V gene as MDHEN and SYDVKM. V loses 5 bases, J loses 7 bases, and the germline ends lie 18 bases apart. From cysteine to phenylalanine, the CDR3 is 16 amino acids long. Only CDR3 DNA remains: 48 bases, in frame from the first base.

The receptor's source is a human donor with chronic lymphocytic leukemia. In this chain, TRBV28 is recombined with TRBJ1-6, with no confident D gene call. The input for sequencing was PBMCs, taken at disease progression, from a patient treated with ibrutinib. The CDR3 loop reads CASSITRVFRNSPLHF. In nucleotides, the sequence is TGTGCCAGCAGTATTACTAGAGTCTTCCGAAATTCACCCCTCCACTTT.